This TCR beta chain was identified in a study of early stage breast cancer tumors (TCRdb year 2017). Study-level background: Of the approximately 15 invasive breast tumors, approximately 11 were found to be estrogen receptor-positive, progesterone receptor-positive and HER2-negative. On average, each sample got about 9.3-fold read coverage. About 70% of the 12 ER+/PR+/HER2- tumors were invasive ductal carcinomas, while the other four were invasive lobular carcinomas. Across all samples, 2 million to 3 million templates representing over a million unique clonotypes were detected.

V lost 5 bases and J lost 4 bases; the stretch between them is 6 bases long. The germline V gene encodes CDR1 DFQATT and CDR2 SNEGSKA (reference sequence). The cysteine opens and the phenylalanine closes a CDR3 of 11 amino acids. Only the CDR3 DNA stays, 33 bases, in frame from base 1. Remarks on this clone: It lacks a known antigen. No base quality values were provided; no much bigger clone lies one nucleotide off.

The study profiled bulk TCR beta-chain repertoires in matched peripheral blood, tumor and adjacent normal breast tissue taken from more than 15 patients with early-stage breast cancer. Before surgery, about 4.5-10 mL of whole blood was collected in EDTA tubes and processed within 2 hours. Ficoll-Paque centrifugation in SepMate-50 tubes was used to isolate peripheral blood mononuclear cells. PBMCs were cryopreserved in aliquots of roughly 1.9 to 4 million cells in about 90% FBS with approximately 10% DMSO and kept in liquid nitrogen. The Qiagen AllPrep DNA/RNA Mini kit was used for genomic DNA extraction. General findings and caveats noted by the study authors: Enriched TCRB sequences shared across patients were mostly commonly generated sequences, unlikely to play an important role in the tumor microenvironment. Repertoires from blood resembled normal breast more closely than tumor, and using blood as a reference for each tissue separated tumor from normal in 14 of 16 patients. Analysis by tumor subtype was prevented by the small cohort size. Approximately 2.3-fold higher T cell density and higher clonality were observed in tumors than in adjacent normal breast tissue. Chain pairing and functional markers such as CD4, CD8 and FOXP3 were not captured by bulk genomic DNA sequencing of unsorted cells.

Each sample was amplified in two independent genomic DNA replicates, using about 0.47 ug for blood and around 1.5 ug for tumor or normal breast. TCRB sequencing of genomic DNA was carried out with the ImmunoSeq Intro kit according to the manufacturer's instructions. Multiplex PCR was run for 25 to 35 cycles using proprietary primers and spike-in control sequences for absolute quantification. Single-end 150-bp reads were used to sequence an 87-bp fragment spanning the CDR3 plus the flanking V and J genes. Seven samples, each with two replicates, were multiplexed per lane of an Illumina MiSeq using version 3.0 chemistry. On the study's bioinformatics: The vendor's proprietary pipeline handled the raw data processing, merging both replicates into a single result for each sample. Clonotypes were defined as productive rearrangements sharing the V-gene family, CDR3 amino acid sequence and J-gene segment. Clonality was calculated as 1 minus the normalized Shannon entropy (Pielou evenness) of TCRB abundances. T cell density was estimated as total templates divided by the number of input cells, with the number of input cells inferred from the DNA input amount. Recon was used with default parameters to estimate total repertoire diversity and clonality. A clonotype was considered tumor-enriched if its abundance in tumor exceeded 0.1% and was at least 32-fold higher than its abundance in normal breast. In its TCRdb copy, this immuneACCESS table keeps in-frame sequences only and misses some clones. Where compared with another copy, unresolved V genes explain less than half of these, and the others have no known cause. V, J and clone size were drawn from that table, and D and trimming were deduced from the DNA. The sample data list over 45,000 clones, and around 83% of these were observed just once. Together, the top ten hold around 1.3% of the sample.

This receptor chain uses TRBV20-1 and TRBJ2-1; the best D guess is TRBD1, with 6 bases matching. Material: blood. This TCR derives from a person aged 45-60 years with breast cancer. The CDR3 in this case is CSAGQYNEQFF. DNA sequence: TGCAGTGCTGGACAGTACAATGAGCAGTTCTTC.